This T cell receptor (beta chain) was documented in a study of T cell repertoires in cytomegalovirus infection. Trimming stripped 4 bases from V and 2 bases from J, with 11 bases between. The germline CDR1 and CDR2 sequences are SGHTA and FQGNSA. The CDR3 contains 15 residues. This clonotype was recorded at least ten times. TCRdb itself ran the reads through MiXCR, one entry per CDR3 protein. The table includes 250,000 to 350,000 distinct CDR3 sequences, over 20% detected once. This sequence originates from a human donor in good health (CMV status not recorded). Some clones in this sample may be carry-over from other donors' samples. Sequenced: PBMCs. The chain employs TRBV7-2 and TRBJ2-2; tentative D call: TRBD1 (5 bases). This CDR3 is CASSYLQGNTGELFF. CDR3 bases: TGTGCCAGCAGCTATCTTCAGGGAAACACCGGGGAGCTGTTTTTT.